This TCR beta chain was recovered during a study of cytomegalovirus exposure and HLA in healthy donors. Study-level results: Excluded: some indistinguishable V segments such as TRBV6-2 and TRBV6-3. Confirmation in vitro established that a few CMV-associated chains were specific for CMV antigens. A classifier reportedly called cytomegalovirus status with high sensitivity and specificity.

There are 14 residues in the CDR3. The V end lost 1 base, the J end lost 4 bases, and 10 bases lay between the germline ends. Per germline, CDR1 SGHVS and CDR2 FNYEAQ. Use of 60 Vbeta and 13 Jbeta primers characterized the PCR. Profiled with immunoSEQ multiplex PCR; TCRdb holds only in-frame clones, not every one. The table records approximately 240,000 clones, almost 85% of them present only once. This clone was detected a few times. The antigen is not known. J is TRBJ1-1 and V is TRBV7-6, with D possibly TRBD1 on 5 matching bases. The TCR was taken from a woman aged 40-49 years in good health and CMV-seronegative. Sequenced sample: PBMCs. The chain's CDR3 is CASSLVYRSTEAFF. The CDR3 nucleotides are TGTGCCAGCAGCTTAGTATACAGGAGCACTGAAGCTTTCTTT. The full variable domain, in which reference TRBV7-6 and TRBJ1-1 provide the parts outside the CDR3, is GAGVSQSPRYKVTKRGQDVALRCDPISGHVSLYWYRQALGQGPEFLTYFNYEAQQDKSGLPNDRFSAERPEGSISTLTIQRTEQRDSAMYRCASSLVYRSTEAFFGQGTRLTVV.